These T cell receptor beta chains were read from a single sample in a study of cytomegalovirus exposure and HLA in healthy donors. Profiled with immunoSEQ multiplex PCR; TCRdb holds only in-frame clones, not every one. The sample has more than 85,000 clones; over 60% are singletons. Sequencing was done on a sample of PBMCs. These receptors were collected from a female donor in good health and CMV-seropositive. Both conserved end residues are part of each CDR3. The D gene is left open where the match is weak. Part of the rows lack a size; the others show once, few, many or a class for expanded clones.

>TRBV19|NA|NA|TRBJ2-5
CASSQNPGQETQYF
TGTGCCAGTAGTCAAAATCCGGGACAAGAGACCCAGTACTTC
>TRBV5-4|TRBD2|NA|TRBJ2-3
CASSPSGDTQYF
TGTGCCAGCAGCCCTAGCGGAGATACGCAGTATTTT
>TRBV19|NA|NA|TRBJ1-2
CASSIANRANYGYTF
TGTGCCAGTAGTATTGCGAACCGCGCTAACTATGGCTACACCTTC
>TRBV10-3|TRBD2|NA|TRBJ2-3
CAISARGGTDTQYF
TGTGCCATCAGTGCGCGGGGAGGGACAGATACGCAGTATTTT
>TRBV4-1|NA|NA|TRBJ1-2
CASSQESTRGSYGYTF
TGCGCCAGCAGCCAAGAATCGACCCGAGGGTCCTATGGCTACACCTTC
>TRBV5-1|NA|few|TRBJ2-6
CASSWTTSGTGANVLTF
TGCGCCAGCAGCTGGACTACCTCAGGGACTGGGGCCAACGTCCTGACTTTC
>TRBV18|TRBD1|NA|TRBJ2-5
CASSPDPPGQAQYF
TGTGCCAGCTCACCCGACCCCCCGGGACAGGCCCAGTACTTC
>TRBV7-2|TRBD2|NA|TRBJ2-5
CASSLRLAGETQYF
TGTGCCAGCAGCCTCCGACTAGCGGGGGAGACCCAGTACTTC
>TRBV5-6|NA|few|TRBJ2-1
CASSFGTHYNEQFF
TGTGCCAGCAGCTTCGGGACACACTACAATGAGCAGTTCTTC
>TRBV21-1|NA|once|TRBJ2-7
CATLDRASYEQYF
TGTGCCACCTTGGACAGGGCATCCTACGAGCAGTACTTC
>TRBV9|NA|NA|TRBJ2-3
CASSVVGGTQYF
TGTGCCAGCAGCGTAGTAGGGGGAACGCAGTATTTT
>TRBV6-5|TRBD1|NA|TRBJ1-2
CASSNLRTGYGYTF
TGTGCCAGCAGTAACCTAAGGACAGGCTATGGCTACACCTTC
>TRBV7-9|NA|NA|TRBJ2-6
CASSLAQGSGANVLTF
TGTGCCAGCAGCTTAGCCCAGGGCTCTGGGGCCAACGTCCTGACTTTC
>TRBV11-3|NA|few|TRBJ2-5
CASSLGPTPLETQYF
TGTGCCAGCAGCTTAGGCCCGACACCCCTGGAGACCCAGTACTTC
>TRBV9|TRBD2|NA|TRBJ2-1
CASSQTGTSGGGRGFF
TGTGCCAGCAGCCAAACCGGGACTAGCGGGGGAGGCCGGGGGTTCTTC
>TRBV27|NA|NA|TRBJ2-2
CASSLFSGNTGELFF
TGTGCCAGCAGTTTATTCTCGGGAAACACCGGGGAGCTGTTTTTT
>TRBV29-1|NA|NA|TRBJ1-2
CSVFYRSDGYTF
TGCAGCGTTTTTTATCGGTCCGATGGCTACACCTTC
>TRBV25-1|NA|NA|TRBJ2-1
CASSEQFNEQFF
TGTGCCAGCAGTGAACAGTTCAATGAGCAGTTCTTC
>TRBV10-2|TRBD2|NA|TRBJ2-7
CASSDLLAGDSSYEQYF
TGCGCCAGCAGTGATTTACTAGCGGGAGACAGCTCCTACGAGCAGTACTTC
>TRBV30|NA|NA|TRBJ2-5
CAWSGTTHETQYF
TGTGCCTGGAGCGGGACAACACATGAGACCCAGTACTTC
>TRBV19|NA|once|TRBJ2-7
CASSPRAGTYEQYF
TGTGCCAGTAGCCCCAGGGCAGGGACCTACGAGCAGTACTTC
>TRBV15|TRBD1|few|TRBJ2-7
CATSVGQGAAEQYF
TGTGCCACCAGCGTAGGACAGGGGGCGGCCGAGCAGTACTTC
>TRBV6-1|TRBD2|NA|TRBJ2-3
CASSDLAGVGTQYF
TGTGCCAGCAGTGACCTAGCGGGAGTTGGTACGCAGTATTTT
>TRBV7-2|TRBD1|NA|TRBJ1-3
CASSLDQGAGNTIYF
TGTGCCAGCAGCTTAGACCAGGGGGCCGGAAACACCATATATTTT
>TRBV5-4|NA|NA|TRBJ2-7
CASSRPGKETYEQYF
TGTGCCAGCAGCCGGCCGGGGAAGGAGACCTACGAGCAGTACTTC
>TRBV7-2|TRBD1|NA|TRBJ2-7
CASSYGTGDYEQYF
TGTGCCAGCAGCTATGGGACAGGGGATTACGAGCAGTACTTC
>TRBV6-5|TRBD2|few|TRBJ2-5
CASSLSGSRRETQYF
TGTGCCAGCAGCCTTAGCGGGAGTAGGCGGGAGACCCAGTACTTC
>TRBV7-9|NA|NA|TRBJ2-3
CASSLGVAMEADTQYF
TGTGCCAGCAGCTTAGGTGTAGCGATGGAGGCAGATACGCAGTATTTT
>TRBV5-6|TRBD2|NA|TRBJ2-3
CASITPKGTRGPDTQYF
TGTGCCAGCATCACTCCGAAAGGGACTAGGGGCCCAGATACGCAGTATTTT
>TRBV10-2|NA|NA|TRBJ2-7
CASRSGTNYEQYF
TGCGCCAGCAGGTCCGGGACAAACTACGAGCAGTACTTC
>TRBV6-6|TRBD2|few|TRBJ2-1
CASTPQPTSASVEQFF
TGTGCCAGCACGCCCCAGCCGACTAGCGCATCGGTAGAGCAGTTCTTC
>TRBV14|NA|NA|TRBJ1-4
CASSRHTLTNEKLFF
TGTGCCAGCAGCCGACACACATTAACTAATGAAAAACTGTTTTTT
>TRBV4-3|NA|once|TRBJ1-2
CASSPNGGNSYGYTF
TGCGCCAGCAGCCCGAACGGGGGGAATAGCTATGGCTACACCTTC
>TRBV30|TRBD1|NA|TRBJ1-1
CAWSPGTGEAFF
TGTGCCTGGAGCCCCGGGACAGGAGAAGCTTTCTTT
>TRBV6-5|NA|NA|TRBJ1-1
CASSYPPGGASTEAFF
TGTGCCAGCAGTTACCCGCCCGGGGGGGCGAGTACTGAAGCTTTCTTT
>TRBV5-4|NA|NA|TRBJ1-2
CASSFAEPYGYTF
TGTGCCAGCAGCTTCGCCGAGCCCTATGGCTACACCTTC
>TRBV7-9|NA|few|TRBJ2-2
CASSTRARTGELFF
TGTGCCAGCAGCACCAGGGCCCGCACCGGGGAGCTGTTTTTT
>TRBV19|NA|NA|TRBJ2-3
CASSMGQWSDTQYF
TGTGCCAGTAGTATGGGACAATGGTCCGATACGCAGTATTTT
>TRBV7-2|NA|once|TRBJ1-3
CASRKTPQAIDTIYF
TGTGCCAGCAGAAAGACACCCCAGGCCATAGACACCATATATTTT
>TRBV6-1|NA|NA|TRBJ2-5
CASSEVRGARGIQETQYF
TGTGCCAGCAGTGAAGTGCGGGGGGCCAGGGGGATCCAAGAGACCCAGTACTTC
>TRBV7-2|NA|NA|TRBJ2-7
CASSTYYEQYF
TGTGCCAGCAGCACCTACTACGAGCAGTACTTC
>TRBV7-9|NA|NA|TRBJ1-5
CASSPGEVSNQPQHF
TGTGCCAGCAGCCCAGGGGAAGTAAGCAATCAGCCCCAGCATTTT
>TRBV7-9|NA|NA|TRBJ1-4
CASSLGWGDEKLFF
TGTGCCAGCAGCTTAGGGTGGGGGGATGAAAAACTGTTTTTT
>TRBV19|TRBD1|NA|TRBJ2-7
CASSIGTGLSYEQYF
TGTGCCAGTAGTATAGGGACAGGGCTCTCCTACGAGCAGTACTTC
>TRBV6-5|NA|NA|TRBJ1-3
CASTRGGPGNTIYF
TGTGCCAGCACCCGGGGGGGGCCGGGAAACACCATATATTTT
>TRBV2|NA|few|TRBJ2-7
CASSFRGREAYEQYF
TGTGCCAGCAGTTTCCGAGGCAGGGAAGCCTACGAGCAGTACTTC
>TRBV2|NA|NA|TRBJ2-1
CASRRAYTEQFF
TGTGCCAGCAGGAGGGCCTACACCGAGCAGTTCTTC
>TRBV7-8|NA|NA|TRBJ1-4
CASSPLESNEKLFF
TGTGCCAGCAGCCCGTTGGAGTCTAATGAAAAACTGTTTTTT
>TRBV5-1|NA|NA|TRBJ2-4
CASSLAPLREPAYF
TGCGCCAGCAGCTTGGCCCCTCTCCGGGAACCCGCGTACTTC
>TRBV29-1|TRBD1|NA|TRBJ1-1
CSVEGQGATEAFF
TGCAGCGTTGAGGGGCAGGGGGCGACTGAAGCTTTCTTT
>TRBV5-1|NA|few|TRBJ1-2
CASSGGWQGEGYTF
TGCGCCAGCAGCGGCGGATGGCAGGGCGAAGGCTACACCTTC
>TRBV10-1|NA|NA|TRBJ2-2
CASSELAENTGELFF
TGCGCCAGCAGTGAGTTGGCAGAGAACACCGGGGAGCTGTTTTTT
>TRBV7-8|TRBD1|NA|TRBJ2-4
CASSQRQGIANIQYF
TGTGCCAGCAGCCAGCGACAGGGAATAGCAAACATTCAGTACTTC
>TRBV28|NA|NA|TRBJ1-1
CASSREGGRAEAFF
TGTGCCAGCAGCCGTGAAGGGGGTCGGGCTGAAGCTTTCTTT
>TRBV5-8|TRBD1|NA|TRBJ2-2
CASSLVGDRGSGELFF
TGTGCCAGCAGCTTGGTTGGCGACAGGGGTTCCGGGGAGCTGTTTTTT
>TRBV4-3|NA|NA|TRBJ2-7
CASSQDPTGSVEQYF
TGCGCCAGCAGCCAAGATCCAACAGGCTCGGTCGAGCAGTACTTC
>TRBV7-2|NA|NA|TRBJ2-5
CASSLPVQETQYF
TGTGCCAGCAGCTTACCGGTTCAAGAGACCCAGTACTTC
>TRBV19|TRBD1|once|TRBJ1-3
CASSIVHRGSGNTIYF
TGTGCCAGTAGTATAGTTCACAGGGGATCTGGAAACACCATATATTTT
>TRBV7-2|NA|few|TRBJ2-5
CASSSLETQYF
TGTGCCAGCAGCTCTCTCGAGACCCAGTACTTC
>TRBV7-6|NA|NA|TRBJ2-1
CASSLGGQGSYNEQFF
TGTGCCAGCAGCTTAGGGGGGCAGGGATCCTACAATGAGCAGTTCTTC